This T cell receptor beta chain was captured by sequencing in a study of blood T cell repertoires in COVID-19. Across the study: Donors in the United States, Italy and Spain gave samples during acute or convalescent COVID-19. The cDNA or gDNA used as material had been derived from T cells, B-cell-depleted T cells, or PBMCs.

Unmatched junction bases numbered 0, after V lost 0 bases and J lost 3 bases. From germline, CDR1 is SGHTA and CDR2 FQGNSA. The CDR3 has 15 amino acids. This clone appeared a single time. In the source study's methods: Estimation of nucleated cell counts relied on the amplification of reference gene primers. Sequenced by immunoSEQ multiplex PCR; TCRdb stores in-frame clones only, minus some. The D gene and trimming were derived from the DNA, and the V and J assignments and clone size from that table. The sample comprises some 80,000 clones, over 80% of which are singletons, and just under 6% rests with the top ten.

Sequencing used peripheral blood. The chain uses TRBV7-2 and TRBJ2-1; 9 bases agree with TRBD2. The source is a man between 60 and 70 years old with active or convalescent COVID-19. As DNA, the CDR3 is TGTGCCAGCAGCTTAGCGCGGGGGGGCTACAATGAGCAGTTCTTC. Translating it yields CASSLARGGYNEQFF. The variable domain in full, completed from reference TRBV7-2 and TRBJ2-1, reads GAGVSQSPSNKVTEKGKDVELRCDPISGHTALYWYRQSLGQGLEFLIYFQGNSAPDKSGLPSDRFSAERTGGSVSTLTIQRTQQEDSAVYLCASSLARGGYNEQFFGPGTRLTVL.